This T cell receptor (beta chain) was profiled in a study of blood T cell repertoires in COVID-19. At the level of the study: PBMCs, B-cell-depleted T cells, or T cells provided the cDNA or gDNA that made up the material.

The CDR3 runs 13 residues. Trimming removed 5 bases at V and 4 bases at J, with 11 bases between. Per the original methods: Nucleated cell number was recorded as an estimate derived from reference gene primer amplification. The protocol was immunoSEQ multiplex PCR, while the TCRdb copy is restricted to in-frame clones and leaves out a portion. The V and J calls and clone size are taken from that table; D and trimming were inferred from the DNA. The data contain around 200,000 clones, approximately 81% of them singletons. This clone occurred once. Specimen: peripheral blood. This rearrangement joins TRBV12-3 or TRBV12-4 to TRBJ1-2; D perhaps matches TRBD1 (5 bases). The TCR comes from a person aged 70 to 85 with COVID-19, enrolled during active disease. The DNA of the CDR3 is TGTGCCAGCAGTCCCCAGGGTGTCTATGGCTACACCTTC. It is translated as CASSPQGVYGYTF.